The rows below give T cell receptor beta chains drawn from one sample of a study of cytotoxic CD8 clonotypes in ibrutinib-treated CLL. The repertoire was sequenced with immunoSEQ multiplex PCR; TCRdb's copy has only in-frame clones and lacks some. The repertoire holds around 140,000 clones, with more than 70% as singletons. The starting material was PBMCs, obtained after 36 months of ibrutinib treatment. Receptors were obtained from a human donor with chronic lymphocytic leukemia. CDR3s include the opening cysteine and the closing phenylalanine or tryptophan. A D gene is named only where the DNA matches it firmly. Rows give clone size only sometimes, using once, few, many, or a class for an expanded clone.

clone size	V gene	D gene	J gene	CDR3 DNA	CDR3 protein
once	TRBV6-5	.	TRBJ1-1	TGTGCCAGCAGTTTATCCCCAGGCGGGGGTAGCACTGAAGCTTTCTTT	CASSLSPGGGSTEAFF
.	TRBV2	.	TRBJ2-7	TGTGCCAGCAGACGGACCGTCTCCTACGAGCAGTACTTC	CASRRTVSYEQYF
.	TRBV19	.	TRBJ2-7	TGTGCCAGTTCCCCGACAAGGGAGTACGAGCAGTACTTC	CASSPTREYEQYF
few	TRBV19	TRBD1	TRBJ1-4	TGTGCCAGTAGTATTGGCAGGGGGCTGGAGTCGGAAAAACTGTTTTTT	CASSIGRGLESEKLFF
.	TRBV11-3	.	TRBJ2-3	TGTGCCAGCAGCTTAGAGTCAGATACGCAGTATTTT	CASSLESDTQYF
.	TRBV5-1	.	TRBJ1-5	TGCGCCAGCAGCTATTGGGCCGCGCCTTGTTATAGCAATCAGCCCCAGCATTTT	CASSYWAAPCYSNQPQHF
once	TRBV5-1	TRBD2	TRBJ2-5	TGCGCCAGCAGCTTGGAGGGGACTAGCGGGAGTAAAGAGACCCAGTACTTC	CASSLEGTSGSKETQYF
.	TRBV5-6	.	TRBJ1-1	TGTGCCAGCAGCTTTGGGCAGGCGAACACTGAAGCTTTCTTT	CASSFGQANTEAFF
.	TRBV30	.	TRBJ2-5	TGTGCCTGGAGTGTACTGAGTTCCCAAGAGACCCAGTACTTC	CAWSVLSSQETQYF
.	TRBV6-1	.	TRBJ1-2	TGTGCCAGCAGTGTCCTCAGGGGAAGCGGCTACACCTTC	CASSVLRGSGYTF
.	TRBV6-5	TRBD1	TRBJ1-1	TGTGCCAGCAGTAAAAGGACAGGGTCTGAAGCTTTCTTT	CASSKRTGSEAFF
.	TRBV25-1	.	TRBJ1-1	TGTGCCAGCAAGTCGGTAACTGAAGCTTTCTTT	CASKSVTEAFF
.	TRBV5-8	.	TRBJ2-7	TGTGCCAGCAGCTTGGGGGACTACGAGCAGTACTTC	CASSLGDYEQYF
.	TRBV7-9	.	TRBJ2-2	TGTGCCAGCAGCCAAGCCGGCCACACCGGGGAGCTGTTTTTT	CASSQAGHTGELFF
.	TRBV9	.	TRBJ2-1	TGTGCCAGCAGCGTAGTAGGGAGGAGCTCCTACAATGAGCAGTTCTTC	CASSVVGRSSYNEQFF
.	TRBV28	.	TRBJ1-4	TGTGCCAGCAGTTTCCCCCGTCATACTCAAAAACTGTTTTTT	CASSFPRHTQKLFF
.	TRBV23-1	.	TRBJ1-5	TGCGCCAGCAGTCCCAGGTTCTCTAATCAGCCCCAGCATTTT	CASSPRFSNQPQHF
.	TRBV4-1	.	TRBJ2-7	TGCGCCAGCAGCCAACCTAATACCCTCCGGAGCTCCTACGAGCAGTACTTC	CASSQPNTLRSSYEQYF
.	TRBV5-1	.	TRBJ2-3	TGCGCCAGCAGACCGAGGTTAGGAAAGATCAGCACAGATACGCAGTATTTT	CASRPRLGKISTDTQYF
.	TRBV2	.	TRBJ2-4	TGTGCCAGCAGGAGGTTAGACATTCAGTACTTC	CASRRLDIQYF
.	TRBV19	TRBD1	TRBJ2-7	TGTGCCAGTAGTTTGGGACAGGCGCCAATCTACGAGCAGTACTTC	CASSLGQAPIYEQYF
.	TRBV30	.	TRBJ2-5	TGTGCCTGGGAGATCGGGGGAGGCGAGACCCAGTACTTC	CAWEIGGGETQYF
.	TRBV7-6	.	TRBJ1-1	TGTGCCAGCAGCCGAGGAGGGGGCACTGAAGCTTTCTTT	CASSRGGGTEAFF
.	TRBV15	.	TRBJ1-2	TGTGCCACCAGCAGAGATTGGGACACGGTGGGCTACACCTTC	CATSRDWDTVGYTF